This T cell receptor beta chain came from a study of T cells in localized non-small cell lung cancer. Study conclusions and caveats: Longer overall survival associated with higher blood T cell density; shorter survival with higher adjacent-lung clonality.

Clones were read by immunoSEQ multiplex PCR, and TCRdb kept only the in-frame ones, dropping some. The sample yields more than 100,000 clones, roughly 90% seen once. Notes on this clone: Its antigen is unidentified.

Trimming removed 4 bases at V and 2 bases at J, with 7 bases between. The length of the CDR3 is 13 residues. Per germline, CDR1 MDHEN and CDR2 SYDVKM. The sequencing here drew on peripheral blood, taken before any cancer treatment. The TCR was taken from a female donor over 55 with stage I lung adenocarcinoma. The V gene is TRBV28, the J gene TRBJ2-3, with D unresolved. DNA for the CDR3: TGTGCCAGCAGTTCCTCATTCACAGATACGCAGTATTTT. Translation gives CASSSSFTDTQYF.